This TCR beta chain appears in the sequencing data of a study of T cells in Graves' hyperthyroidism and ophthalmopathy. Points from the study as a whole: From stable hyperthyroidism, ophthalmopathy was set apart by a 13 V-J model. Also found in blood were most expanded thyroid clonotypes above 0.001.

The hyperthyroidism patients had all been newly diagnosed, and their disease duration was under 2 months. Their ages ranged from 18 to 65 years. Exclusion criteria comprised uncontrolled infection, other autoimmune disease, pregnancy or lactation. TCR beta CDR3 regions were amplified from RNA. First-round RT-PCR with HTBI primers amplified the TCR CDR3 region. TCRdb re-analysed the multiplex PCR reads in MiXCR, keeping a single row per CDR3 protein. This table has around 340,000 distinct CDR3 sequences, roughly 18% appearing once. In its sample, this clonotype was seen many times. Its matching antigen is unknown. The V gene's germline CDR1 is SGHRS and CDR2 YFSETQ. The germline V and J ends were trimmed by 0 bases and 0 bases, with 15 bases remaining between them. This CDR3 has 17 residues.

The receptor comes from a woman aged 50 to 65 with Graves' hyperthyroidism. The chain couples TRBV5-1 to TRBJ1-1; D not resolved. The source material was blood. The CDR3 reads CASSLAPGNQMNTEAFF. The CDR3 DNA sequence: TGCGCCAGCAGCTTGGCCCCGGGGAACCAAATGAACACTGAAGCTTTCTTT.